The rows below give T cell receptor beta chains drawn from one sample of a study of molecular identifiers for immune sequencing clone quantification. MiXCR, run by TCRdb on the PCR reads, gives a single entry per CDR3 protein. The table records roughly 630,000 distinct CDR3 sequences, 25% of them present only once. Sequenced input: naive CD8+ T cells from blood, with Jurkat cell RNA spiked in. The receptors stem from a human donor in good health. Some libraries in this study had Jurkat cell RNA spiked in. The CDR3 runs from the conserved cysteine through the conserved F or W. The D gene is left open where the match is weak. Clone size is given for some rows only: seen once, a few or many times, or a class if the clone is expanded.

clone size	D gene	V gene	J gene	CDR3 protein	CDR3 DNA
many	-	TRBV7-6	TRBJ2-7	CASSLEGHSPTYEQYF	TGTGCCAGCAGCTTAGAAGGACACTCACCGACCTACGAGCAGTACTTC
-	-	TRBV15	TRBJ2-3	CATSRDWTDTQYF	TGTGCCACCAGCAGAGATTGGACAGATACGCAGTATTTT
few	-	TRBV6-2/TRBV6-3	TRBJ2-7	CASSYPRAVGASYEQYF	TGTGCCAGCAGTTACCCCCGAGCCGTGGGGGCATCCTACGAGCAGTACTTC
-	-	TRBV29-1	TRBJ1-5	CSGWVSGQPQHF	TGCAGCGGTTGGGTTTCCGGTCAGCCCCAGCATTTT
few	-	TRBV27	TRBJ2-5	CASSSLGHQETQYF	TGTGCCAGCAGTTCGTTGGGGCATCAAGAGACCCAGTACTTC
many	TRBD2	TRBV9	TRBJ2-2	CASSGTSGPTGELFF	TGTGCCAGCAGCGGGACTAGCGGACCCACCGGGGAGCTGTTTTTT
-	-	TRBV7-9	TRBJ2-7	CASSLALYAQYF	TGTGCCAGCAGCTTAGCCCTCTACGCGCAGTACTTC
many	TRBD1	TRBV10-2	TRBJ2-3	CASTPTGMTDTQYF	TGCGCCAGCACCCCGACAGGGATGACAGATACGCAGTATTTT
many	-	TRBV4-1	TRBJ2-3	CASSYLDARSTDTQYF	TGCGCCAGCAGCTACCTCGATGCTAGGTCCACAGATACGCAGTATTTT
many	-	TRBV27	TRBJ2-7	CASSRDLEAYEQYF	TGTGCCAGCAGTAGGGACCTCGAAGCCTACGAGCAGTACTTC
-	TRBD1	TRBV7-9	TRBJ2-6	CASSFPTDRAGANVLTF	TGTGCCAGCAGCTTCCCCACTGACAGGGCTGGGGCCAACGTCCTGACTTTC
many	TRBD2	TRBV9	TRBJ2-3	CASSLMMSGSSADTQYF	TGTGCCAGCAGCCTTATGATGAGCGGGAGTTCTGCAGATACGCAGTATTTT
-	-	TRBV4-2	TRBJ1-1	CASSQAGTNTEAFF	TGTGCCAGCAGCCAAGCAGGGACTAACACTGAAGCTTTCTTT
-	TRBD1	TRBV27	TRBJ2-3	CASSLNLGIRQGVPTQYF	TGTGCCAGCAGTTTAAACTTGGGCATAAGACAGGGGGTCCCGACGCAGTATTTT
many	-	TRBV5-4	TRBJ2-2	CASSSMVGTGELFF	TGTGCCAGCAGCTCCATGGTTGGCACCGGGGAGCTGTTTTTT
-	-	TRBV19	TRBJ2-2	CASSPGEGGSTGELFF	TGTGCCAGTAGTCCGGGGGAAGGGGGCAGTACCGGGGAGCTGTTTTTT
-	-	TRBV12-5	TRBJ1-5	CASGLGNQPQHF	TGTGCTAGTGGTTTGGGCAATCAGCCCCAGCATTTT
many	-	TRBV7-9	TRBJ2-3	CASTTSPDTQYF	TGTGCCAGCACCACTAGCCCAGATACGCAGTATTTT
-	TRBD2	TRBV15	TRBJ2-7	CATSRRTSGSSYEQYF	TGTGCCACCAGCAGAAGGACTAGCGGGAGCTCCTACGAGCAGTACTTC
few	-	TRBV2	TRBJ2-7	CASSEAKYRSYEQYF	TGTGCCAGCAGTGAAGCCAAGTACAGGAGCTACGAGCAGTACTTC
-	-	TRBV7-9	TRBJ1-5	CASSLVVGGSGPGGNQPQHF	TGTGCCAGCAGCTTAGTTGTCGGGGGAAGTGGGCCGGGGGGCAATCAGCCCCAGCATTTT
-	-	TRBV5-6	TRBJ2-2	CASSLESDIPRPNTGELFF	TGTGCCAGCAGCTTGGAGAGCGACATCCCGCGCCCGAACACCGGGGAGCTGTTTTTT
many	TRBD2	TRBV14	TRBJ2-7	CASSRDYVGSEQYF	TGTGCCAGCAGCCGGGACTACGTCGGGTCTGAGCAGTACTTC
few	-	TRBV4-3	TRBJ2-7	CASSQGGVGVYEQYF	TGCGCCAGCAGCCAAGGAGGAGTTGGGGTCTACGAGCAGTACTTC
once	TRBD2	TRBV7-6	TRBJ2-2	CASSLVRLAGDGGELFF	TGTGCCAGCAGCTTAGTTCGACTAGCGGGAGACGGTGGGGAGCTGTTTTTT
few	TRBD2	TRBV7-2	TRBJ2-1	CASSLEGLFGSYNEQFF	TGTGCCAGCAGCTTAGAGGGACTATTTGGCTCCTACAATGAGCAGTTCTTC
few	-	TRBV19	TRBJ2-2	CASSILHGGELFF	TGTGCCAGTAGTATCCTCCATGGGGGGGAGCTGTTTTTT
many	TRBD1	TRBV5-6	TRBJ1-1	CASSLGQGTQAFF	TGTGCCAGCAGCTTGGGACAGGGCACCCAAGCTTTCTTT
many	-	TRBV7-9	TRBJ1-4	CASSLAGSVATNEKLFF	TGTGCCAGCAGCTTAGCGGGATCAGTTGCAACTAATGAAAAACTGTTTTTT
-	TRBD1	TRBV7-9	TRBJ1-1	CAGSHTDRTRLNTEAFF	TGTGCCGGCAGCCACACGGACAGGACTCGATTGAACACTGAAGCTTTCTTT
-	TRBD2	TRBV4-3	TRBJ2-4	CASSQDRLAGGENIQYF	TGCGCCAGCAGCCAAGATAGGCTAGCGGGAGGAGAAAACATTCAGTACTTC
many	-	TRBV9	TRBJ2-3	CASSPGTPRPDTQYF	TGTGCCAGCAGCCCCGGGACCCCACGGCCAGATACGCAGTATTTT
many	TRBD1	TRBV20-1	TRBJ1-1	CSARDIGTGLILGTEAFF	TGCAGTGCTAGAGATATTGGGACAGGGCTGATTCTGGGAACTGAAGCTTTCTTT
-	-	TRBV19	TRBJ2-7	CASSIAGQGYEQYF	TGTGCCAGTAGTATAGCCGGCCAGGGGTACGAGCAGTACTTC
many	-	TRBV19	TRBJ2-3	CATKYDTQYF	TGTGCCACTAAATACGATACGCAGTATTTT
few	TRBD1	TRBV19	TRBJ2-1	CASRLRDSYNEQFF	TGTGCCAGTAGACTCCGGGACAGCTACAATGAGCAGTTCTTC
many	-	TRBV5-1	TRBJ1-3	CASSGVGESAHLNSGNTIYF	TGCGCCAGCAGCGGTGTAGGGGAATCGGCTCACCTCAACTCTGGAAACACCATATATTTT
many	-	TRBV4-3	TRBJ2-3	CASSQDARAPRDTQYF	TGCGCCAGCAGCCAAGACGCGCGGGCACCCCGCGATACGCAGTATTTT
many	-	TRBV30	TRBJ2-3	CAWSAVLFQADTQYF	TGTGCCTGGAGTGCTGTGCTATTTCAGGCAGATACGCAGTATTTT
few	-	TRBV9	TRBJ1-3	CASSVGGGTSGNTIYF	TGTGCCAGCAGCGTAGGAGGCGGGACTTCGGGAAACACCATATATTTT
many	TRBD2	TRBV28	TRBJ2-5	CASSPIAGGGETQYF	TGTGCCAGCAGCCCAATAGCGGGAGGAGGTGAGACCCAGTACTTC
many	-	TRBV10-1	TRBJ1-1	CASSAGSAGTEAFF	TGCGCCAGCAGTGCGGGGTCAGCAGGCACTGAAGCTTTCTTT
many	-	TRBV5-1	TRBJ2-7	CASSLTREEQYF	TGCGCCAGCAGCTTGACGAGGGAAGAGCAGTACTTC
few	TRBD1	TRBV6-6	TRBJ1-5	CASSLGTVNSNQPQHF	TGTGCCAGCAGCCTCGGGACAGTCAATAGCAATCAGCCCCAGCATTTT
-	-	TRBV7-9	TRBJ2-2	CASSQGFDTGELFF	TGTGCCAGCAGCCAGGGGTTCGACACCGGGGAGCTGTTTTTT
-	TRBD2	TRBV7-2	TRBJ2-7	CASSLLAGIIYELYF	TGTGCCAGCAGCCTACTAGCGGGGATTATCTACGAGCTGTACTTC
-	TRBD2	TRBV4-3	TRBJ2-1	CASSRTSGSYNEQLF	TGCGCCAGCAGCCGAACTAGCGGGAGTTACAATGAGCAGTTGTTC
few	-	TRBV9	TRBJ2-3	CASSEDGTSTDTQYF	TGTGCCAGCAGCGAAGACGGCACTAGCACAGATACGCAGTATTTT
-	-	TRBV9	TRBJ2-7	CASSPSVPYEQYF	TGTGCCAGCAGCCCCAGTGTTCCCTACGAGCAGTACTTC
few	TRBD1	TRBV7-2	TRBJ2-7	CASSLGGTGGLAGHEIYEQYF	TGTGCCAGCAGCTTAGGAGGGACAGGGGGGCTAGCGGGCCATGAAATCTACGAGCAGTACTTC
few	-	TRBV20-1	TRBJ1-6	CSGSREDNSPLHF	TGCAGTGGGAGCAGGGAGGATAATTCACCCCTCCACTTT
many	-	TRBV6-1	TRBJ2-5	CASSDLTYQETQYF	TGTGCCAGCAGCGACCTGACGTACCAAGAGACCCAGTACTTC
-	TRBD2	TRBV7-3	TRBJ2-1	CASGTTSNEQFF	TGTGCCAGCGGGACTACATCCAATGAGCAGTTCTTC
few	TRBD2	TRBV7-2	TRBJ2-1	CASSTLLAGNYNEQFF	TGTGCCAGCAGCACCTTACTAGCGGGGAACTACAATGAGCAGTTCTTC